A selection of T cell receptor beta chains follows, all from one sample in a study of beta chain features in type 1 diabetes. Here immunoSEQ multiplex PCR was the method, and the copy in TCRdb shows in-frame clones only, minus some. Of about 240,000 clones in the sample, 25% to 30% were seen once. Sequenced material: central memory CD4+ T cells from blood. The receptors originated from a man aged 25 to 40 in good health. Both conserved end residues are part of each CDR3. The order of the fields is D gene, J gene, V gene, clone size, CDR3 protein, CDR3 DNA. The D gene is left open where the match is weak. Clone size is given for some rows only: seen once, a few or many times, or a class if the clone is expanded.

D: TRBD2
J: TRBJ2-1
V: TRBV7-2
size: .
CDR3: CASSFTSGIHEQFF
DNA: TGTGCCAGCAGCTTTACTAGCGGGATTCATGAGCAGTTCTTC

D: .
J: TRBJ1-1
V: TRBV2
size: .
CDR3: CASSESLAFF
DNA: TGTGCCAGCAGTGAATCCCTGGCTTTCTTT

D: TRBD1
J: TRBJ2-7
V: TRBV30
size: few
CDR3: CAWSVGQGVHEQYF
DNA: TGTGCCTGGAGTGTCGGACAGGGAGTCCACGAGCAGTACTTC

D: .
J: TRBJ1-1
V: TRBV20-1
size: .
CDR3: CSARKNTEAFF
DNA: TGCAGTGCTAGAAAAAACACTGAAGCTTTCTTT

D: .
J: TRBJ1-2
V: TRBV14
size: .
CDR3: CASSQDSDSYGYTF
DNA: TGTGCCAGCAGCCAAGATTCTGACAGCTATGGCTACACCTTC

D: TRBD1
J: TRBJ2-5
V: TRBV5-1
size: few
CDR3: CASSTGQGTETQYF
DNA: TGCGCCAGCAGCACGGGACAGGGGACAGAGACCCAGTACTTC

D: .
J: TRBJ2-1
V: TRBV5-4
size: few
CDR3: CASSTPAKKNEQFF
DNA: TGTGCCAGCAGCACCCCAGCCAAGAAGAATGAGCAGTTCTTC

D: .
J: TRBJ2-4
V: TRBV5-6
size: .
CDR3: CASSSVDLAKNIQYF
DNA: TGTGCCAGCAGCTCGGTGGATCTAGCCAAAAACATTCAGTACTTC

D: .
J: TRBJ1-6
V: TRBV7-9
size: .
CDR3: CASSLGPELPLHF
DNA: TGTGCCAGCAGCTTAGGGCCGGAATTACCCCTCCACTTT

D: .
J: TRBJ1-6
V: TRBV18
size: few
CDR3: CASSPGNSPLHF
DNA: TGTGCCAGCTCCCCCGGGAATTCACCCCTCCACTTT

D: TRBD1
J: TRBJ2-7
V: TRBV27
size: .
CDR3: CASSFTPPGQGRYEQYF
DNA: TGTGCCAGCAGTTTCACGCCCCCGGGACAGGGGCGCTACGAGCAGTACTTC

D: .
J: TRBJ2-6
V: TRBV18
size: .
CDR3: CASSPPPSGANVLTF
DNA: TGTGCCAGCTCACCACCCCCATCAGGGGCCAACGTCCTGACTTTC

D: .
J: TRBJ1-6
V: TRBV25-1
size: .
CDR3: CASSGVQRNNSPLHF
DNA: TGTGCCAGCAGTGGAGTCCAGAGGAATAATTCACCCCTCCACTTT

D: .
J: TRBJ1-4
V: TRBV30
size: .
CDR3: CAWNRGKNEKLFF
DNA: TGTGCCTGGAACCGGGGAAAAAATGAAAAACTGTTTTTT

D: TRBD1
J: TRBJ2-1
V: TRBV9
size: few
CDR3: CASSATGEGAVEQFF
DNA: TGTGCCAGCAGCGCGACAGGGGAAGGAGCCGTTGAGCAGTTCTTC

D: .
J: TRBJ1-1
V: TRBV30
size: .
CDR3: CASHLDSNTEAFF
DNA: TGTGCTTCCCACTTGGACTCAAACACTGAAGCTTTCTTT

D: .
J: TRBJ1-5
V: TRBV30
size: .
CDR3: CAWSVRSGGWSNQPQHF
DNA: TGTGCCTGGAGTGTAAGGTCCGGAGGATGGAGCAATCAGCCCCAGCATTTT

D: TRBD1
J: TRBJ2-7
V: TRBV5-1
size: few
CDR3: CASSWTGGYEQYF
DNA: TGCGCCAGCAGCTGGACAGGGGGCTACGAGCAGTACTTC

D: .
J: TRBJ1-1
V: TRBV7-2
size: .
CDR3: CASSLKAGLMAEAFF
DNA: TGTGCCAGCAGCTTAAAGGCGGGGTTGATGGCTGAAGCTTTCTTT

D: TRBD1
J: TRBJ2-1
V: TRBV12-5
size: .
CDR3: CATSGQGQYGEQFF
DNA: TGTGCTACCTCAGGACAGGGTCAGTACGGTGAGCAGTTCTTC

D: TRBD2
J: TRBJ2-1
V: TRBV2
size: .
CDR3: CASSGSLSGGSYNEQFF
DNA: TGTGCCAGCAGTGGATCGCTTAGCGGGGGGAGCTACAATGAGCAGTTCTTC

D: TRBD2
J: TRBJ2-1
V: TRBV29-1
size: .
CDR3: CSERPLAGGSYNEQFF
DNA: TGCAGCGAACGTCCGCTAGCGGGGGGATCCTACAATGAGCAGTTCTTC

D: TRBD2
J: TRBJ2-1
V: TRBV9
size: .
CDR3: CASSVGGSGRDNEQFF
DNA: TGTGCCAGCAGCGTAGGGGGTAGCGGGAGAGACAATGAGCAGTTCTTC

D: .
J: TRBJ2-5
V: TRBV5-4
size: few
CDR3: CASSLPPSSLGAEETQYF
DNA: TGTGCCAGCAGCTTGCCTCCCTCCTCCCTGGGCGCCGAGGAGACCCAGTACTTC

D: .
J: TRBJ2-7
V: TRBV30
size: .
CDR3: CAWSRVGQNYEQYF
DNA: TGTGCCTGGAGTAGGGTTGGGCAGAACTACGAGCAGTACTTC

D: .
J: TRBJ2-1
V: TRBV28
size: .
CDR3: CASTMERGANEQFF
DNA: TGTGCCAGCACCATGGAGAGGGGAGCTAATGAGCAGTTCTTC

D: .
J: TRBJ1-1
V: TRBV5-1
size: .
CDR3: CASSPVWRDTEAFF
DNA: TGCGCCAGCAGCCCCGTGTGGCGGGACACTGAAGCTTTCTTT

D: TRBD2
J: TRBJ2-7
V: TRBV5-1
size: .
CDR3: CASSFRDYSYEQYF
DNA: TGCGCCAGCAGCTTCCGGGACTACTCCTACGAGCAGTACTTC

D: TRBD2
J: TRBJ2-2
V: TRBV5-6
size: .
CDR3: CASFTSGVTGELFF
DNA: TGTGCCAGCTTCACTAGCGGGGTCACCGGGGAGCTGTTTTTT

D: .
J: TRBJ2-7
V: TRBV7-9
size: .
CDR3: CASSIGTEAYEQYF
DNA: TGTGCCAGCAGCATCGGGACGGAGGCCTACGAGCAGTACTTC

D: .
J: TRBJ1-4
V: TRBV30
size: .
CDR3: CAWSELGEKLFF
DNA: TGTGCCTGGAGTGAGTTAGGCGAAAAACTGTTTTTT

D: TRBD2
J: TRBJ2-3
V: TRBV25-1
size: few
CDR3: CASMKLAGGSTDTQYF
DNA: TGTGCCAGCATGAAACTAGCGGGAGGTAGCACAGATACGCAGTATTTT

D: .
J: TRBJ2-5
V: TRBV2
size: many
CDR3: CASRDTVRTQYF
DNA: TGTGCCAGCAGAGACACCGTTCGGACCCAGTACTTC

D: .
J: TRBJ2-3
V: TRBV7-9
size: few
CDR3: CASSPQEDTQYF
DNA: TGTGCCAGCAGCCCCCAGGAAGATACGCAGTATTTT